The rows below give T cell receptor beta chains drawn from one sample of a study of T cells in Graves' hyperthyroidism and ophthalmopathy. TCRdb called the multiplex PCR reads again in MiXCR, with one record for every CDR3 protein. The sample yields 490,000 or so distinct CDR3 sequences, 20% to 25% seen once. The material sequenced was blood. These receptors originate from a woman between 70 and 85 years old with Graves' ophthalmopathy. Both conserved end residues are trimmed from each CDR3. A D gene is named only where the DNA matches it firmly.

D	J	V	CDR3
NA	TRBJ1-1	TRBV3-1	ASSPDFNTEAF
TRBD2	TRBJ2-2	TRBV5-1	ASSAGAGFGAGELF
TRBD1	TRBJ1-1	TRBV19	ASSIWGQTEAF
NA	TRBJ2-3	TRBV15	ATSRDRGSPDTQY
NA	TRBJ1-1	TRBV29-1	SVEVKAGSEAF
NA	TRBJ1-6	TRBV27	ASRYSPSSYNSPLH
TRBD2	TRBJ2-3	TRBV12-3/TRBV12-4	ASSQPSGSLIDTQY
NA	TRBJ2-1	TRBV7-9	ASSQAGLPNNEQF
TRBD1	TRBJ2-7	TRBV20-1	SAVLDRGYEQY
TRBD1	TRBJ2-5	TRBV27	ASSRQGALSETQY
TRBD1	TRBJ2-7	TRBV5-1	ASSWGQGNYEQY
NA	TRBJ1-6	TRBV19	ASSIGYNSPLH
NA	TRBJ2-1	TRBV18	ASSPPSRSNEQF
TRBD1	TRBJ2-2	TRBV2	ASSGQGRGELF
TRBD2	TRBJ2-7	TRBV12-3/TRBV12-4	ASSLRGRATEQY
TRBD1	TRBJ2-7	TRBV3-1	ASSQVSTGVYEQY